This T cell receptor beta chain was captured by sequencing in a study of vaccination and CD4 T cells after COVID-19. Findings of the study overall: Among those convalescent, a median 86.3% of reactive clones emerged solely post-vaccination.

This clonotype occurred a few times. What it binds is not known. Cultured CD4+ T cell DNA was sequenced using the Oncomine TCR Beta short-read assay. MiXCR was run by TCRdb on the PCR reads, yielding one entry per CDR3 protein. The sample consists of 14,000 to 15,000 distinct CDR3 sequences, roughly 50% of them appearing once. The CDR3 is 14 amino acids. The V end was cut by 7 bases, the J end by 6 bases, with 18 bases between. The germline V gene has CDR1 SNHLY and CDR2 FYNNEI. Treatment in this sample: 10-day PBMC culture with coronavirus spike peptide pools or control peptides (ViraFEST assay). This chain connects TRBV2 to TRBJ1-2; D is perhaps TRBD1 (5 bases). The TCR comes from a human donor who had recovered from COVID-19. Sequencing was performed on CD4+ T cells from blood, cultured in vitro. CDR3 bases: TGTGCCAGCACCCTCCCGACAGCCCCGGATGGCTACACCTTC. It is translated as CASTLPTAPDGYTF.